A single sample is the source of the 11 T cell receptor beta chains below, sequenced in a study of graft-versus-host responses after intestinal transplantation. Which antigens these TCRs recognize remains unknown. Generated by immunoSEQ multiplex PCR, the TCRdb table keeps only in-frame clones and is missing some. The top ten hold about 0.2% of the sample, which has approximately 110,000 clones, approximately 94% seen once. The source was unstimulated CD4+ T cells sorted from spleen or lymph node cells, collected before transplant. The receptor source for this set is a human donor who was the organ donor for an intestinal transplant.

The chain joins TRBV28 to TRBJ1-2; D remains ambiguous. The length of the CDR3 is 14 residues. Trimming took off 5 bases at V and 7 bases at J, with 17 bases between the two ends. CDR1 is MDHEN and CDR2 is SYDVKM in the germline V gene. For the CDR3, the DNA is TGTGCCAGCAGTCCCGGCCCCAGACTGTCTGGCTACACCTTC. Residues: CASSPGPRLSGYTF.

The V call is TRBV4-1, the J call TRBJ2-4; a weak D match, TRBD1 (6 bases). V shed 3 bases and J shed 4 bases, with 13 bases lying between them. Germline V gene sequence: CDR1 MGHRA, CDR2 YSYEKL. This CDR3 has 15 residues. The CDR3 DNA follows: TGCGCCAGCAGCCACTTGGGGGCAGGTAAAAACATTCAGTACTTC. This sequence encodes CASSHLGAGKNIQYF.

As to this clone: The junction shows a germline mismatch at one end, possibly a read error. The V call is TRBV6-6, the J call TRBJ1-1, with 12 bases identical to TRBD1. The CDR3 totals 12 residues. The V gene's germline CDR1 is MNHNY and CDR2 SVGAGI (reference sequence). The CDR3 reads CASSFTGTGGNF. The CDR3 nucleotides are TGTGCCAGCAGCTTCACCGGGACAGGGGGCAACTTT.

This clone has only one observation. V usage is TRBV28 and J usage is TRBJ2-7; 10 nucleotides agree with TRBD2. This CDR3 is 16 amino acids long. Germline CDR1 MDHEN, CDR2 SYDVKM. J was trimmed by 3 bases and V by 5 bases; bases with no gene match: 10. The CDR3 nucleotides read TGTGCCAGCAGTATCCTAGCGGGAGCCCCGAGCTACGAGCAGTACTTC. This translates into CASSILAGAPSYEQYF.

The V gene is TRBV5-1, the J gene TRBJ2-1, with TRBD2 matching over 8 bases. The CDR3 has 15 amino acids. CDR1 SGHRS and CDR2 YFSETQ come from the germline V gene. Trimming removed 4 bases from V and 5 bases from J; junction bases left unmatched: 8. Here the CDR3 reads CASSRTGLGDNEQFF. The CDR3 DNA reads as TGCGCCAGCAGCCGAACGGGACTAGGTGACAATGAGCAGTTCTTC.

CDR3 residues: CASSLGATSGMTTQYF. In nucleotides, the CDR3 is TGTGCCAGCAGCTTAGGCGCGACTAGCGGGATGACGACCCAGTACTTC. V gene TRBV7-2 combines with J gene TRBJ2-5; TRBD2 matches 11 bases. V trimming: 1 base; J trimming: 7 bases; junction bases outside the gene matches: 8. This CDR3 comprises 16 residues. CDR1 and CDR2 (germline): SGHTA, FQGNSA.

This rearrangement joins TRBV6-1 to TRBJ2-2, with TRBD2 matching over 10 bases. Germline V gives CDR1 MNHNS, CDR2 SASEGT. This CDR3 is 15 amino acids long. CDR3 sequence reads: CAIMEREGRTGELFF. The CDR3 nucleotides read TGTGCTATAATGGAGCGGGAGGGCCGCACCGGGGAGCTGTTTTTT.

The chain links TRBV5-4 to TRBJ1-2; D remains ambiguous. The CDR3 contains 13 residues. Germline V gene data show CDR1 as SGHNT and CDR2 as YYREEE (reference sequence). The V gene lost 7 bases and the J gene lost 3 bases, with 13 bases spanning the gap. CDR3 sequence: CASGIMGDYGYTF. CDR3 sequence (DNA): TGTGCCAGCGGGATCATGGGAGACTATGGCTACACCTTC.

V is TRBV7-9 and J is TRBJ2-2; D may be TRBD2 (6 bases). Germline V gene sequence: CDR1 SEHNR, CDR2 FQNEAQ (reference sequence). This CDR3 has 17 amino acids. The V end lost 5 bases, the J end lost 1 base, and 17 bases lay between the germline ends. In nucleotides, the CDR3 is TGTGCCAGCAGCCCCTCCTCGGGACTGCGGAACACCGGGGAGCTGTTTTTT. It specifies CASSPSSGLRNTGELFF.

The V call is TRBV9, the J call TRBJ2-5, with 9 bases fitting TRBD1. Judging by the DNA end, TRBJ2-7 fits better; the J call may be wrong. CDR3 length: 16 residues. Germline CDR1 and CDR2: SGDLS and YYNGEE. CDR3 bases: TGTGCCAGCAGCGCCTCGGAGGGACAGGGCTCCTACGAGCAGTACTTC. Amino acid sequence: CASSASEGQGSYEQYF.

V and J are TRBV14 and TRBJ2-1; TRBD2 might be the D (6 bases). CDR1 is SGHDN, CDR2 FVKESK, per germline. Trimming cost V 4 bases and J 4 bases, with 17 bases left between them. The CDR3 contains 16 residues. The CDR3 nucleotides read TGTGCCAGCAGCCCGTGGGTAGCGGCAGGGTACAATGAGCAGTTCTTC. Its translation: CASSPWVAAGYNEQFF.